The 29 T cell receptor beta chains below all came from one sample that was sequenced in a study of beta chain features in type 1 diabetes. Reverse transcribing all isolated RNA meant expressed TCRB transcripts were sequenced. The protocol was immunoSEQ multiplex PCR, while the TCRdb copy is restricted to in-frame clones and leaves out a portion. Among around 350,000 clones listed, roughly 12% were seen once. The sequencing sample was made of naive CD4+ T cells from blood. All receptors come from a man aged 18 to 30 in good health.

In this sample, this clone turned up many times. The genes are TRBV29-1 and TRBJ1-1, with no clear D. The V gene's germline CDR1 is SQVTM and CDR2 ANQGSEA. V was pared by 1 base and J by 0 bases, with 6 bases between. The CDR3 runs to 13 residues. The CDR3 sequence: CSVEGLMNTEAFF. For the CDR3, the DNA is TGCAGCGTTGAAGGCCTAATGAACACTGAAGCTTTCTTT.

The chain combines TRBV5-6 with TRBJ2-1; D is unclear. CDR3 length equals 13 residues. Germline V gene data show CDR1 as SGHDT and CDR2 as YYEEEE. Trimming removed 7 bases at V and 6 bases at J, with 14 bases between. The CDR3 loop is CASLRQSLNEQFF. The CDR3 DNA is TGTGCCAGCTTAAGACAATCCCTCAATGAGCAGTTCTTC.

V gene TRBV2 combines with J gene TRBJ2-7; 9 nucleotides match TRBD1. The CDR3 extends over 15 amino acids. The junction had 7 bases not matched to a gene; V was cut back by 5 bases and J by 2 bases. Germline CDR1 and CDR2: SNHLY and FYNNEI. CDR3 in amino acids: CASSITGGRTYEQYF. Written as DNA, the CDR3 is TGTGCCAGCAGTATAACAGGGGGCCGGACCTACGAGCAGTACTTC.

Only a few counts were recorded for this clone. The chain combines TRBV9 with TRBJ2-7; 10 bases line up with TRBD2. V was pared by 4 bases and J by 2 bases, with 6 bases of the junction left unmatched. From germline, CDR1 is SGDLS and CDR2 YYNGEE. CDR3 length equals 15 residues. CDR3 sequence (DNA): TGTGCCAGCAGCCCGGGACTAGCGCTTGCCTACGAGCAGTACTTC. Encoded protein: CASSPGLALAYEQYF.

This chain joins TRBV7-2 and TRBJ1-2; TRBD1 matches at 8 bases. Per germline, CDR1 SGHTA and CDR2 FQGNSA. V trimming: 2 bases; J trimming: 8 bases; junction bases outside the gene matches: 13. The CDR3 runs to 16 residues. DNA for the CDR3: TGTGCCAGCAGCTTAAGGACAGGGCAATTTATTTGGGGCTACACCTTC. Translating gives CASSLRTGQFIWGYTF.

This clone was counted between two and nine times. This chain joins TRBV19 and TRBJ2-7; D gene uncertain. V shed 3 bases and J shed 2 bases, with 8 bases lying between them. The CDR3 contains 13 residues. Germline values: CDR1 LNHDA, CDR2 SQIVND (reference sequence). The CDR3 DNA reads as TGTGCCAGTAGTATGGGCAGAACCTACGAGCAGTACTTC. Amino acids: CASSMGRTYEQYF. The full variable domain, completed using reference TRBV19 and TRBJ2-7, is DGGITQSPKYLFRKEGQNVTLSCEQNLNHDAMYWYRQDPGQGLRLIYYSQIVNDFQKGDIAEGYSVSREKKESFPLTVTSAQKNPTAFYLCASSMGRTYEQYFGPGTRLTVT.

CDR3 protein: CASSPLDRVDGYTF. CDR3 coding DNA: TGTGCCAGCAGCCCCTTGGACAGGGTGGACGGCTACACCTTC. The V gene is TRBV7-9, the J gene TRBJ1-2; the match to TRBD1 covers 8 bases. This CDR3 has 14 residues. CDR1 and CDR2 (germline): SEHNR, FQNEAQ (reference sequence). V trimming: 5 bases; J trimming: 8 bases; junction bases outside the gene matches: 10. Together with reference TRBV7-9 and TRBJ1-2, the CDR3 gives the full variable domain: DTGVSQNPRHKITKRGQNVTFRCDPISEHNRLYWYRQTLGQGPEFLTYFQNEAQLEKSRLLSDRFSAERPKGSFSTLEIQRTEQGDSAMYLCASSPLDRVDGYTFGSGTRLTVV.

In this sample, this clone turned up a few times. The chain recombines TRBV7-2 with TRBJ1-1, with D hard to call. The length of the CDR3 is 13 residues. Trimming took 7 bases from V and 3 from J, leaving 12 bases between them. Germline V gives CDR1 SGHTA, CDR2 FQGNSA. CDR3 DNA sequence: TGTGCCAGCACCCTAACCCGCTACACTGAAGCTTTCTTT. It is translated as CASTLTRYTEAFF.

This clone has just a few counts. The J gene is TRBJ2-1, the V gene TRBV2, with 12 nucleotides matching TRBD1. This CDR3 comprises 13 residues. Germline V lookup: CDR1 SNHLY, CDR2 FYNNEI. V dropped 8 bases and J dropped 12; count of bases not matched to a gene: 8. Here the CDR3 reads CASVSGTGGAQFF. DNA for the CDR3: TGTGCCAGCGTATCCGGGACAGGGGGCGCGCAGTTCTTC.

The CDR3: CASSSLRDTQYF. DNA of the CDR3: TGTGCCAGCAGTTCCCTCCGGGATACGCAGTATTTT. The chain couples TRBV28 to TRBJ2-3; D unclear. Trimming shortened V by 4 bases and J by 6 bases, and 8 bases separated the two germline ends. The germline V gene encodes CDR1 MDHEN and CDR2 SYDVKM. The CDR3 has 12 amino acids.

In its sample, this clone was seen a few times. This sequence joins TRBV9 and TRBJ1-4, with D possibly TRBD1 on 6 matching bases. This CDR3 has 15 amino acids. V lost 3 bases and J 2 bases, leaving 11 bases between the germline ends. CDR1 and CDR2 from the germline V gene are SGDLS and YYNGEE. The CDR3 DNA reads TGTGCCAGCAGCGGGGGGCTGGGCACTAATGAAAAACTGTTTTTT. This encodes CASSGGLGTNEKLFF.

The genes are TRBV2 and TRBJ2-3; 9 bases are shared with TRBD1. This CDR3 has 18 residues. Germline CDR1 is SNHLY and CDR2 is FYNNEI. Trimming removed 6 bases from V and 1 base from J; junction bases left unmatched: 14. CDR3 bases: TGTGCCAGCAGCGATACTGCCGGGACAGGGATCGGCACAGATACGCAGTATTTT. Protein: CASSDTAGTGIGTDTQYF.

This clone was seen only a few times. CDR3 residues: CSVRQGRAHYEQYF. The CDR3 DNA reads TGCAGCGTGCGACAGGGGCGAGCCCATTACGAGCAGTACTTC. This chain uses TRBV29-1 with TRBJ2-7; 8 bases line up with TRBD1. V lost 6 bases to trimming and J lost 4 bases; unmatched junction nucleotides: 11. Germline V gives CDR1 SQVTM, CDR2 ANQGSEA. The CDR3 runs to 14 residues.

V usage is TRBV5-5 and J usage is TRBJ2-5; D call uncertain. V lost 2 bases, J lost 7 bases, and 12 bases lay in between. CDR1 SGHKS and CDR2 YYEKEE come from the germline V gene (reference sequence). The CDR3 spans 13 residues. The CDR3 sequence is CASSFQPPGTQYF. CDR3 nucleotides: TGTGCCAGCAGCTTCCAGCCTCCGGGGACCCAGTACTTC.

The V call is TRBV4-2, the J call TRBJ2-2; 7 nucleotides align to TRBD2. There are 16 residues in the CDR3. Per the germline V gene, CDR1 is LGHNA and CDR2 is YNFKEQ. The V segment lost 3 bases and the J segment 1 base; nucleotides outside the gene matches: 5. CDR3 bases: TGTGCCAGCAGCCACCCTAGCGGAGGGAACACCGGGGAGCTGTTTTTT. Translation gives CASSHPSGGNTGELFF.

CDR3 amino acids: CASSPRTGALNEQFF. CDR3 bases: TGTGCCAGCAGCCCCCGGACAGGGGCCCTCAATGAGCAGTTCTTC. The V and J genes are TRBV6-5 and TRBJ2-1; 9 bases match TRBD1. Trimming took 6 bases from V and 6 from J; bases not matched to a gene: 9. CDR3 length: 15 residues. Per germline, CDR1 MNHEY and CDR2 SVGAGI.

In DNA, the CDR3 is TGTGCCAGCAGTCCGGGACAGGGGGCTTCCTCAGGTCAGCCCCAGCATTTT. This gives the protein CASSPGQGASSGQPQHF. The J gene is TRBJ1-5, the V gene TRBV28; 12 bases are a match to TRBD1. The V gene end was trimmed by 5 bases and the J gene end by 6 bases; junction bases not matched to a gene: 11. CDR3 length equals 17 residues. Germline CDR1 reads MDHEN; CDR2 reads SYDVKM. Complete variable domain (other parts from reference TRBV28 and TRBJ1-5): DVKVTQSSRYLVKRTGEKVFLECVQDMDHENMFWYRQDPGLGLRLIYFSYDVKMKEKGDIPEGYSVSREKKERFSLILESASTNQTSMYLCASSPGQGASSGQPQHFGDGTRLSIL.

DNA for the CDR3: TGTGCCAGCTCACCGGGACAGGGGAAATACGAGCAGTACTTC. It codes for CASSPGQGKYEQYF. The rearrangement links TRBV18 to TRBJ2-7; 10 nucleotides agree with TRBD1. Germline V gene data show CDR1 as KGHSH and CDR2 as LQKENI. The V segment lost 3 bases and the J segment 4 bases; nucleotides outside the gene matches: 3. The CDR3 runs to 14 residues.

The rearrangement joins TRBV7-9 to TRBJ1-1; 7 nucleotides line up with TRBD1. V was clipped by 5 bases and J by 3 bases; unmatched bases: 3. The germline gives CDR1 SEHNR, CDR2 FQNEAQ (reference sequence). The CDR3 runs 13 residues. The chain's CDR3 is CASSKGADTEAFF. The CDR3 nucleotides are TGTGCCAGCAGCAAGGGGGCTGACACTGAAGCTTTCTTT.

The chain employs TRBV7-2 and TRBJ2-3; 7 bases match TRBD2. CDR1 is SGHTA, CDR2 FQGNSA, per germline. After removal of 7 bases from V and 1 base from J, the junction contained 14 bases not matched to a gene. The CDR3 covers 17 residues. The CDR3 loop reads CASTHLGRDVGTDTQYF. The CDR3 DNA reads TGTGCCAGCACCCACCTAGGGAGGGACGTTGGCACAGATACGCAGTATTTT.

This clone turned up a few times. The sample holds other DNA sequences that translate to the same CDR3. V and J are TRBV18 and TRBJ1-5; D not certain. V was pared by 3 bases and J by 0 bases, with 6 bases between. The CDR3 runs 14 residues. Germline V gives CDR1 KGHSH, CDR2 LQKENI. For the CDR3, the DNA is TGTGCCAGCTCACCTCGGTATAGCAATCAGCCCCAGCATTTT. This codes for CASSPRYSNQPQHF.

This sequence joins TRBV19 and TRBJ1-2; 7 bases fit TRBD1. Germline V gene sequence: CDR1 LNHDA, CDR2 SQIVND (reference sequence). The CDR3 covers 13 residues. Trimming took 5 bases from V and 8 from J; bases not matched to a gene: 8. This CDR3 reads CASSVQGIGGYTF. As DNA, the CDR3 is TGTGCCAGTAGTGTACAGGGGATAGGCGGCTACACCTTC.

The sample holds a few counts of this clone. V and J are TRBV28 and TRBJ2-3; possible D gene TRBD2, 5 bases. Looked up from germline, CDR1 is MDHEN and CDR2 is SYDVKM. V was trimmed by 0 bases and J by 3 bases, leaving 19 bases between them. The CDR3 loop spans 18 amino acids. The DNA of the CDR3 is TGTGCCAGCAGTTTATGGGGGTCTGGAGCACTAGGGACAGATACGCAGTATTTT. This codes for CASSLWGSGALGTDTQYF.

This clone showed up many times. The chain carries TRBV20-1 and TRBJ2-1; no reliable D call. The CDR3 is 11 residues long. Trimming took off 5 bases at V and 4 bases at J, with 6 bases between the two ends. Germline V CDR1 and CDR2: DFQATT, SNEGSKA (reference sequence). The CDR3 DNA reads as TGCAGTGCTCTTCAGTACAATGAGCAGTTCTTC. Its protein product is CSALQYNEQFF.

This sequence joins TRBV29-1 and TRBJ1-5; tentatively, D is TRBD1 (6 bases). Per the germline V gene, CDR1 is SQVTM and CDR2 is ANQGSEA. V lost 4 bases to trimming and J lost 12 bases, with 16 bases between them. This CDR3 is 12 amino acids long. The CDR3 DNA is TGCAGCGTTGTAGGGGACACCGGACGCCAGCATTTT. Its protein product is CSVVGDTGRQHF. The full variable domain, with the rest looked up from reference TRBV29-1 and TRBJ1-5, is SAVISQKPSRDICQRGTSLTIQCQVDSQVTMMFWYRQQPGQSLTLIATANQGSEATYESGFVIDKFPISRPNLTFSTLTVSNMSPEDSSIYLCSVVGDTGRQHFGDGTRLSIL.

This clone was seen a handful of times. The chain uses TRBV5-6 and TRBJ2-2, with D unresolved. With 3 bases removed from V and 5 bases from J, the gap between germline ends came to 17 bases. The CDR3 contains 16 residues. Germline CDR1 and CDR2: SGHDT and YYEEEE. DNA for the CDR3: TGTGCCAGCAGCTCGATTAGCTTCTATGAGACCGGGGAGCTGTTTTTT. Protein product: CASSSISFYETGELFF. Looking up the rest from reference TRBV5-6 and TRBJ2-2 gives the full variable domain: DAGVTQSPTHLIKTRGQQVTLRCSPKSGHDTVSWYQQALGQGPQFIFQYYEEEERQRGNFPDRFSGHQFPNYSSELNVNALLLGDSALYLCASSSISFYETGELFFGEGSRLTVL.

V and J are TRBV9 and TRBJ2-1; 10 nucleotides agree with TRBD2. The germline CDR1 and CDR2 sequences are SGDLS and YYNGEE. The CDR3 spans 18 residues. The junction had 11 bases not matched to a gene; V was cut back by 4 bases and J by 1 base. CDR3 residues: CASSPRTSGTYSYNEQFF. CDR3 nucleotides: TGTGCCAGCAGCCCTCGGACTAGCGGTACTTATTCCTACAATGAGCAGTTCTTC.

This clone was found a few times. Other nucleotide sequences in the sample specify the same CDR3. V is TRBV5-4 and J is TRBJ1-1; the match to TRBD1 covers 9 bases. The CDR3 contains 14 residues. Germline CDR1 SGHNT, CDR2 YYREEE (reference sequence). The V segment lost 4 bases and the J segment 4 bases; nucleotides outside the gene matches: 5. The CDR3 here is CASSPGTGRTEAFF. Here the CDR3 DNA reads TGTGCCAGCAGCCCTGGGACAGGGCGCACTGAAGCTTTCTTT.

This clone appeared a few times. The chain employs TRBV18 and TRBJ2-1; no clear D gene. The CDR3 consists of 15 residues. Trimming removed 2 bases at V and 5 bases at J, with 13 bases between. The V gene's germline CDR1 is KGHSH and CDR2 LQKENI. In DNA, the CDR3 is TGTGCCAGCTCACCAAAGTACCTAGAGGACAATGAGCAGTTCTTC. This translates into CASSPKYLEDNEQFF.